Listed below are T cell receptor beta chains from one sample, sequenced in a study of CD4 and CD8 cells across lung adenocarcinoma regions. TCRdb called the PCR reads again in MiXCR, with one record for every CDR3 protein. The sample contains 9,500 to 15,000 distinct CDR3 sequences, 47% of which appear only once. Sequencing input: CD8+ T cells from the margin of a lung tumor. The receptors here all came from a female donor with lung adenocarcinoma. The CD4 and CD8 labels of this study may be unreliable. The conserved cysteine and the conserved F or W are not part of the CDR3 here. Each record gives: V gene, J gene, CDR3 protein.

TRBV12-3/TRBV12-4	TRBJ1-2	ASSWTASDGYT
TRBV7-2	TRBJ1-1	ASSLYLGDTEAF
TRBV30	TRBJ2-5	AWSSWARGFQETQY
TRBV10-1	TRBJ2-3	ARGPNGQDMQY
TRBV12-3/TRBV12-4	TRBJ2-1	ASSLGLGGRHNEQF
TRBV6-1	TRBJ1-6	ASKAGLRGSYNSPLH
TRBV27	TRBJ2-1	ASSITSGGASEQF
TRBV6-1	TRBJ1-5	ASRLSPGTDGGQPQH
TRBV4-1	-	ASSQDSGFDEQY
TRBV6-5	TRBJ1-2	ASSWPGKGYT
TRBV6-5	TRBJ2-6	ASSYGDSSSGAYVQN
TRBV25-1	TRBJ2-5	ASGKGQIQETQY
TRBV20-1	TRBJ2-2	SARDRGTATNTGELF
TRBV25-1	TRBJ2-2	ASGELYTGELF
TRBV27	-	ASSPPGQGSGEQY
TRBV7-7	TRBJ2-1	VSSRGLAGVETQF
TRBV6-1	TRBJ1-5	ASRIGYQPQH
TRBV4-2	TRBJ2-3	ASSQDLLAGRTDTQY
TRBV6-1	TRBJ1-6	ASNQEYNSPLH
TRBV5-4	TRBJ2-7	ASSSTGTGGYEQY
TRBV6-1	TRBJ2-1	ASTSDQYNEQF
TRBV7-9	TRBJ1-1	ASSTAGRFTEAF
TRBV20-1	TRBJ2-4	SAGVTGGAKNIQY
TRBV6-5	TRBJ2-1	ASSYSSRLPNNREQF
TRBV27	TRBJ2-5	ASSLTGTGEPQD
TRBV11-3	TRBJ2-1	ASSLDGTSGRGDEQF
TRBV12-3/TRBV12-4	TRBJ2-1	ASSFISGDSDSNEQF
TRBV6-5	TRBJ1-1	ASRQLGGQGLMNTEAF
TRBV15	TRBJ2-1	ATSTRTNEQF
TRBV7-9	TRBJ2-1	ASSFTGSPYNEQF
TRBV7-6	-	ASGRGGRDQETQY
TRBV6-1	TRBJ2-3	ASLGLAGVSSGTQF